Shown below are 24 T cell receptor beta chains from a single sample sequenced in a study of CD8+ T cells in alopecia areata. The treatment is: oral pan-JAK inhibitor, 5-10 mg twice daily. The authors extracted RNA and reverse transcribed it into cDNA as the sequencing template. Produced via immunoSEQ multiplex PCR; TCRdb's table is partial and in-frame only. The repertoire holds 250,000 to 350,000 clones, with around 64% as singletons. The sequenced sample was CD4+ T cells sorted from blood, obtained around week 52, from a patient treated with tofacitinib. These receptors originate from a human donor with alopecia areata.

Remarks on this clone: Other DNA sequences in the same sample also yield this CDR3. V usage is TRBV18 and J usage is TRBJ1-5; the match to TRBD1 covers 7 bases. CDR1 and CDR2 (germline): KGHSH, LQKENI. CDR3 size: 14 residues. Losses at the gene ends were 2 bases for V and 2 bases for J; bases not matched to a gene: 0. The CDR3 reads CASSPGQGNQPQHF. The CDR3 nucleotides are TGTGCCAGCTCACCAGGACAGGGCAATCAGCCCCAGCATTTT. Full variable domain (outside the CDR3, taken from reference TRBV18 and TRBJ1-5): NAGVMQNPRHLVRRRGQEARLRCSPMKGHSHVYWYRQLPEEGLKFMVYLQKENIIDESGMPKERFSAEFPKEGPSILRIQQVVRGDSAAYFCASSPGQGNQPQHFGDGTRLSIL.

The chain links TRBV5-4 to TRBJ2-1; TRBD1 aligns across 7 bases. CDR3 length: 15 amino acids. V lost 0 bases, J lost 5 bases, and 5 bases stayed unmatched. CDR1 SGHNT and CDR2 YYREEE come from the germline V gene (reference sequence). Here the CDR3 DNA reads TGTGCCAGCAGCTTGGAGACAGGGTTGAACAATGAGCAGTTCTTC. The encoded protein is CASSLETGLNNEQFF.

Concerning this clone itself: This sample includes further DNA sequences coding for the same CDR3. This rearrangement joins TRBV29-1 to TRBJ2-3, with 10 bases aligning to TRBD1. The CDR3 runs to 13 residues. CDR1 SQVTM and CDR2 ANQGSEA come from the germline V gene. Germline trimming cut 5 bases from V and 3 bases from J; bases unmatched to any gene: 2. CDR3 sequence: CSVRTGGTDTQYF. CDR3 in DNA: TGCAGCGTTCGGACAGGGGGGACAGATACGCAGTATTTT.

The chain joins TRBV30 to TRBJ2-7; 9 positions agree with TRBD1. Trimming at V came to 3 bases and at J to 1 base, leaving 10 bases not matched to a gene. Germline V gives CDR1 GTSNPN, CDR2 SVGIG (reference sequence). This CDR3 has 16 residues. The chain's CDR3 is CAWSSKAGTGSYEQYF. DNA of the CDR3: TGTGCCTGGAGCTCAAAAGCCGGGACAGGGTCCTACGAGCAGTACTTC.

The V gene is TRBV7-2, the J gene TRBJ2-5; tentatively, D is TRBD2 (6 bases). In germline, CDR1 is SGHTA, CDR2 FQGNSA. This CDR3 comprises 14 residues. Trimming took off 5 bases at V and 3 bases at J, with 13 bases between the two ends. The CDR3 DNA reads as TGTGCCAGCAGCCCCCTTTGGGGGGAAGAGACCCAGTACTTC. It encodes CASSPLWGEETQYF.

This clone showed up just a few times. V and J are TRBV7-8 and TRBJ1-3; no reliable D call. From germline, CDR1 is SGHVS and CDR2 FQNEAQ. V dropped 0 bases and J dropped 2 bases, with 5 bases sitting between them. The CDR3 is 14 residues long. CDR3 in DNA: TGTGCCAGCAGCTTAGCCAGTCCTGGAAACACCATATATTTT. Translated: CASSLASPGNTIYF.

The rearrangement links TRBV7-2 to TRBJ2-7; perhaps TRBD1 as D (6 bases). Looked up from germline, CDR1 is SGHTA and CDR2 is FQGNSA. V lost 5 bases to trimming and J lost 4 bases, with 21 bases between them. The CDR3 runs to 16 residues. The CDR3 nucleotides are TGTGCCAGCAGCCCTCACTCGACAGGAGTAGTTTACGAGCAGTACTTC. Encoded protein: CASSPHSTGVVYEQYF.

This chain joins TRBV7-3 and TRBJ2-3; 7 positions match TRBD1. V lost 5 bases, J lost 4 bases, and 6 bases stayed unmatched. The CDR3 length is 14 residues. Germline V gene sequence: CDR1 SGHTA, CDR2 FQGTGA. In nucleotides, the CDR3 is TGTGCCAGCAGCACGACAGGGTTGGCAGATACGCAGTATTTT. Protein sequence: CASSTTGLADTQYF.

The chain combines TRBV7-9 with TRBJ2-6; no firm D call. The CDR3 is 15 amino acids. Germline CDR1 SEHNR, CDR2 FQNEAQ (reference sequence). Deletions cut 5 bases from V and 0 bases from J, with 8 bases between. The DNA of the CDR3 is TGTGCCAGCAGCGGAGTCGGCTCTGGGGCCAACGTCCTGACTTTC. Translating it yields CASSGVGSGANVLTF. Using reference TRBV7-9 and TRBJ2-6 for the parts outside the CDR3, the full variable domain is DTGVSQNPRHKITKRGQNVTFRCDPISEHNRLYWYRQTLGQGPEFLTYFQNEAQLEKSRLLSDRFSAERPKGSFSTLEIQRTEQGDSAMYLCASSGVGSGANVLTFGAGSRLTVL.

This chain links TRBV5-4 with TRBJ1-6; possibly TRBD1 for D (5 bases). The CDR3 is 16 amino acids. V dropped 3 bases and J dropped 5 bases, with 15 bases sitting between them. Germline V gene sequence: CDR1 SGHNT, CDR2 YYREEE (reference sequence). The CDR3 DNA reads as TGTGCCAGCAGCTCCCGTCAGGGTTTCAATAATTCACCCCTCCACTTT. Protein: CASSSRQGFNNSPLHF.

The CDR3 is CASEYNEQFF. In nucleotides, the CDR3 is TGTGCCAGCGAGTACAATGAGCAGTTCTTC. The chain joins TRBV6-1 to TRBJ2-1; D ambiguous. There are 10 residues in the CDR3. The ends were cut back, 8 bases at V and 4 bases at J, with 3 bases in the middle. Germline CDR1 is MNHNS and CDR2 is SASEGT.

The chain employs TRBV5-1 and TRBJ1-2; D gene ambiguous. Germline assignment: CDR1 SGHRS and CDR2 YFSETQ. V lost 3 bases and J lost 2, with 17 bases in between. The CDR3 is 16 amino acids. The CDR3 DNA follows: TGCGCCAGCAGCTCGGCTATGGGCAAGGGCAACTATGGCTACACCTTC. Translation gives CASSSAMGKGNYGYTF.

The CDR3 is CASNKPDPGYEQYF. Here the CDR3 DNA reads TGTGCCAGCAACAAACCAGACCCCGGGTACGAGCAGTACTTC. The chain recombines TRBV2 with TRBJ2-7; D unresolved. V shed 7 bases and J shed 4 bases, with 17 bases lying between them. This CDR3 has 14 residues. Germline V CDR1 and CDR2: SNHLY, FYNNEI.

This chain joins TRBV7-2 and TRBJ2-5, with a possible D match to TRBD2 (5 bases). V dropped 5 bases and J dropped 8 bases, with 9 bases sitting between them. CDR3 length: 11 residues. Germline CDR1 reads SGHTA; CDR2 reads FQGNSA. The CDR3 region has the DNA TGTGCCAGCAGCAGCCGGGGAACCCAGTACTTC. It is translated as CASSSRGTQYF. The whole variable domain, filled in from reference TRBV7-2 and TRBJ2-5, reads GAGVSQSPSNKVTEKGKDVELRCDPISGHTALYWYRQSLGQGLEFLIYFQGNSAPDKSGLPSDRFSAERTGGSVSTLTIQRTQQEDSAVYLCASSSRGTQYFGPGTRLLVL.

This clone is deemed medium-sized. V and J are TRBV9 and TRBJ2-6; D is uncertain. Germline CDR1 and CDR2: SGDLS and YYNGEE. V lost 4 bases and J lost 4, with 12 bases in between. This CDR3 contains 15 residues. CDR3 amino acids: CASSPGSLGANVLTF. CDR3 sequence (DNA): TGTGCCAGCAGCCCAGGAAGTCTGGGGGCCAACGTCCTGACTTTC.

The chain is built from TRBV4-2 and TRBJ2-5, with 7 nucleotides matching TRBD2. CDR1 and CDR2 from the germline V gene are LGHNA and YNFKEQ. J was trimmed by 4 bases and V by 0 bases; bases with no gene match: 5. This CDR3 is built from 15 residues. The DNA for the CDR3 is TGTGCCAGCAGCCAAGATCAGCCGGGAGGAGAGACCCAGTACTTC. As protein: CASSQDQPGGETQYF.

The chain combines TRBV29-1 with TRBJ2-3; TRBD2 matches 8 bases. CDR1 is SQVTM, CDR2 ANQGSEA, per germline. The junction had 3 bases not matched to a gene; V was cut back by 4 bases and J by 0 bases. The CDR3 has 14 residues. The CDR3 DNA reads TGCAGCGTTGTTCAGCGGGGGAGCACAGATACGCAGTATTTT. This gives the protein CSVVQRGSTDTQYF.

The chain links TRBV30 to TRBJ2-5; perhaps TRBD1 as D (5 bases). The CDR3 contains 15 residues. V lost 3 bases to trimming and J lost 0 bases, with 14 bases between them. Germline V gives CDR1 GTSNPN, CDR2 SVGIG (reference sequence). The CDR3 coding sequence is TGTGCCTGGAGCTCAGGGTTGGCGAACCAAGAGACCCAGTACTTC. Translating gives CAWSSGLANQETQYF.

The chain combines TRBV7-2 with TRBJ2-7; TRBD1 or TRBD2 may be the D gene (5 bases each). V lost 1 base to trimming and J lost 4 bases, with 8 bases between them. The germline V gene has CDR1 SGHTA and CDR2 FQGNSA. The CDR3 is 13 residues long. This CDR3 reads CASSLGGRYEQYF. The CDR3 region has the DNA TGTGCCAGCAGCTTAGGGGGGAGATACGAGCAGTACTTC.

In DNA, the CDR3 is TGTGCCAGCAGCACCGGGACTAATTCACCCCTCCACTTT. Its protein is CASSTGTNSPLHF. The chain combines TRBV9 with TRBJ1-6; D is possibly TRBD1 (5 bases). The V end lost 4 bases, the J end lost 6 bases, and 8 bases lay between the germline ends. There are 13 residues in the CDR3. CDR1 SGDLS and CDR2 YYNGEE come from the germline V gene.

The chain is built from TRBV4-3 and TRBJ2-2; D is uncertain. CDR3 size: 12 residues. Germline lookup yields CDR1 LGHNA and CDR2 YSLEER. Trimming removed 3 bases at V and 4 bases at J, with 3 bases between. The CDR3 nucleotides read TGCGCCAGCAGCCATGGCACCGGGGAGCTGTTTTTT. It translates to CASSHGTGELFF.

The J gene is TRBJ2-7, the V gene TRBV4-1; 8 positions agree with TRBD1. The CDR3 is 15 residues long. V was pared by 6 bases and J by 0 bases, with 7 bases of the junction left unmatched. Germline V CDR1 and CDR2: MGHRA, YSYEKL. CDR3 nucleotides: TGCGCCAGCAGGCCCGTCGGACAGGGCTCCTACGAGCAGTACTTC. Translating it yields CASRPVGQGSYEQYF.

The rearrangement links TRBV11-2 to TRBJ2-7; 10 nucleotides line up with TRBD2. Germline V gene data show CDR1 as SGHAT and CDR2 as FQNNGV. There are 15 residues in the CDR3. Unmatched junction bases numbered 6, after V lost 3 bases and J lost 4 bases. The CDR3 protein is CASSLGLAGDYEQYF. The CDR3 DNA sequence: TGTGCCAGCAGCTTGGGGCTAGCGGGGGATTACGAGCAGTACTTC.

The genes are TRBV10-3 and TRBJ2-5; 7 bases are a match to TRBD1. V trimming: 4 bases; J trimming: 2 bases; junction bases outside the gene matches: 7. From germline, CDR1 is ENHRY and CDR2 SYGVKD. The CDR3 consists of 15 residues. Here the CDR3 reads CAISVGQPLQETQYF. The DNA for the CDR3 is TGTGCCATCAGTGTGGGACAGCCATTACAAGAGACCCAGTACTTC.